Listed below are T cell receptor beta chains from one sample, sequenced in a study of cytomegalovirus exposure and HLA in healthy donors. The protocol was immunoSEQ multiplex PCR, while the TCRdb copy is restricted to in-frame clones and leaves out a portion. The sample carries 100,000 to 150,000 clones, approximately 87% recorded once. Material for sequencing was PBMCs. The receptors were gathered from a man younger than 35 in good health and CMV-seropositive. The CDR3 runs from the conserved cysteine through the conserved F or W. A D gene is named only where the DNA matches it firmly. Only part of the rows carry a size: once, few, many, or a class if the clone is expanded.

. | . | TRBV2 | CASSEGPSNYEQYF
. | . | TRBV6-1 | CASNRGEGNEQFF
. | . | TRBV6-5 | CASSYLGPSSTDTQYF
. | . | TRBV9 | CAGSVSPLYEQYF
. | TRBD1 | TRBV6-1 | CASRQDRRAFF
. | TRBD1 | TRBV9 | CASSVDWDSLNTEAFF
. | . | TRBV29-1 | CSAGDGKTEAFF
. | . | TRBV6-1 | CASSVGGVQPQHF
. | . | TRBV5-1 | CASSAYTGSSRETQYF
. | TRBD1 | TRBV15 | CATSSLQGGGEAFF
. | . | TRBV13 | CASSPGGGLVETQYF
. | . | TRBV4-1 | CASSLRTGELFF
few | TRBD2 | TRBV6-1 | CASSASGEYEQYF
. | . | TRBV4-1 | CASSQDWQPVQYF
. | . | TRBV11-3 | CASSLGPRASYEQYF
. | . | TRBV15 | CATSPATGSYEQYF
. | . | TRBV5-4 | CASSLERLDYNEQFF
. | TRBD2 | TRBV29-1 | CSVRTFRIRGGINEQFF
. | . | TRBV15 | CATSRGGGTEAFF
. | TRBD2 | TRBV7-3 | CASSPGGGAYNEQFF
. | TRBD1 | TRBV2 | CASSEQGGGTEAFF
. | TRBD1 | TRBV2 | CASRGTGFREQYF
few | TRBD1 | TRBV30 | CAFPDRVGGYTF
. | . | TRBV6-1 | CASSPGEMNTEAFF
. | TRBD2 | TRBV12-5 | CASGPGVGGASDEQFF
few | . | TRBV5-8 | CASSHTGNF
. | . | TRBV5-8 | CASLAGWAGELFF
once | TRBD1 | TRBV10-3 | CAITTRDRDWDEQFF
. | TRBD1 | TRBV4-1 | CASSQSPGGREQYF
. | . | TRBV4-1 | CASSQDQGINSSPLHF
. | . | TRBV4-1 | CASMPVSSYEQYF
. | TRBD1 | TRBV5-6 | CASSSYRGQETQYF
once | TRBD1 | TRBV30 | CAWSVSGTGDGYTF
. | . | TRBV4-1 | CASSRTILKDTGELFF
once | . | TRBV11-2 | CASSLVLGGGKETQYF
. | . | TRBV7-6 | CASRPSESGELFF
. | TRBD1 | TRBV6-1 | CASSEREDRGGPTGGYTF
. | . | TRBV27 | CASSLSGPEEAFF
. | . | TRBV7-2 | CASSFTGTSYEQYF
. | TRBD1 | TRBV7-9 | CASSLVPGQGVGYTF
. | . | TRBV5-1 | CASSLDGLEAFF
. | TRBD1 | TRBV9 | CASSHGGQGVGTEAFF
. | TRBD1 | TRBV4-1 | CASSQEDRGPDTQYF
. | . | TRBV23-1 | CASSQSTDTYEQYF
. | . | TRBV6-6 | CASSYSGTYEQYF
once | TRBD1 | TRBV4-1 | CASSQPLQGSSPLHF
. | TRBD1 | TRBV5-1 | CASSLELPLQGPGSEQYF
. | TRBD2 | TRBV9 | CASSVVAGGPQETQYF
. | . | TRBV9 | CASSVAMVRPRGYYEQYF
. | TRBD1 | TRBV7-3 | CASSPQTGGRTEAFF
. | TRBD2 | TRBV9 | CASSAPPLSGGGDTDTQYF
. | TRBD1 | TRBV4-1 | CASSQDTGVGNTIYF
. | . | TRBV29-1 | CSVDSRGTYNEQFF
. | . | TRBV28 | CASSTSRQGVAQPQHF
. | . | TRBV10-3 | CAISDWQGLNTEAFF
. | . | TRBV9 | CASSAQQGLGYGYTF